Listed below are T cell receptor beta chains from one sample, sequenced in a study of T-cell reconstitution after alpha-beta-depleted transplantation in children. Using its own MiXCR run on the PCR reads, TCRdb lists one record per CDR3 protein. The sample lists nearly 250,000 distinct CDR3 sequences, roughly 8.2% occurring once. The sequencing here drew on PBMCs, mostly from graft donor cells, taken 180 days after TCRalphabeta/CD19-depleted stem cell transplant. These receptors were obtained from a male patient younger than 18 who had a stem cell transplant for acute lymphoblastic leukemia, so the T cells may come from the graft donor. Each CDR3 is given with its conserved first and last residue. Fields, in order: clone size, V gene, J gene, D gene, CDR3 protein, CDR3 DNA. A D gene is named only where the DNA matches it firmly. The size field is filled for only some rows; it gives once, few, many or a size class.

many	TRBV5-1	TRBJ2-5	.	CASSYPSAETQYF	TGCGCCAGCAGTTACCCTAGTGCAGAGACCCAGTACTTC
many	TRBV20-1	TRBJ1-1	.	CSARWGASEAFF	TGCAGTGCTAGGTGGGGGGCCAGTGAAGCTTTCTTT
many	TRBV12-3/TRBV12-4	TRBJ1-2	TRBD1	CASSRDRPLNYGYTF	TGTGCCAGCAGCCGGGACAGACCCCTTAACTATGGCTACACCTTC
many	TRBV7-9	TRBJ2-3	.	CASSLEADTQYF	TGTGCCAGCAGCTTGGAGGCAGATACGCAGTATTTT
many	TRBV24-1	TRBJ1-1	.	CATTIQGNTEAFF	TGTGCCACCACCATACAGGGAAACACTGAAGCTTTCTTT
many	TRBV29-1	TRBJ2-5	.	CSVERWVQETQYF	TGCAGCGTTGAAAGGTGGGTCCAAGAGACCCAGTACTTC
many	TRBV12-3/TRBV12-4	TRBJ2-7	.	CASSLEMGGASSYEQYF	TGTGCCAGCAGTTTAGAGATGGGAGGTGCAAGCTCCTACGAGCAGTACTTC
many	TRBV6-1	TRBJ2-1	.	CASKIYNEQFF	TGTGCCAGCAAAATATACAATGAGCAGTTCTTC
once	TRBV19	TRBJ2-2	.	CASSQSRRRVTGELFF	TGTGCCAGTAGTCAATCCCGCAGACGGGTCACCGGGGAGCTGTTTTTT
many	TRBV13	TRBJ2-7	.	CASSPSSSSYEQYF	TGTGCCAGCAGCCCGAGTAGCTCTTCCTACGAGCAGTACTTC
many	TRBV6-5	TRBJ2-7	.	CASSYGTGTDPYEQYF	TGTGCCAGCAGTTACGGGACCGGGACGGATCCCTACGAGCAGTACTTC
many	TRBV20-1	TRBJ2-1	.	CSATRTTTVGGEQFF	TGCAGTGCTACCAGAACAACTACAGTAGGTGGTGAGCAGTTCTTC
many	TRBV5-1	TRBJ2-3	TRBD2	CASSLRREGTDTQYF	TGCGCCAGCAGCTTGCGGCGGGAGGGCACAGATACGCAGTATTTT
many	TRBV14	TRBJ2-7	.	CASSQNFVVYF	TGTGCCAGCAGCCAAAATTTTGTGGTGTACTTC
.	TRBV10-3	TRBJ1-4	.	CAISESVTATNEKLFF	TGTGCCATCAGTGAGTCGGTGACAGCAACTAATGAAAAACTGTTTTTT
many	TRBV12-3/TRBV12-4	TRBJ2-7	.	CASSEGGPYEQYF	TGTGCCAGCAGTGAAGGGGGACCCTACGAGCAGTACTTC
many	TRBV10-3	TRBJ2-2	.	CAISYSSVLGELFF	TGTGCCATCAGTTATTCTAGCGTCCTAGGGGAGCTGTTTTTT
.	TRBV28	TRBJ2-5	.	CASGKGQASGGRETQYF	TGTGCCAGCGGGAAGGGACAGGCGTCGGGAGGAAGAGAGACCCAGTACTTC
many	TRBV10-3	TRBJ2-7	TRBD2	CAISILAGGPYEQYF	TGTGCCATCAGCATTCTAGCGGGGGGTCCGTACGAGCAGTACTTC
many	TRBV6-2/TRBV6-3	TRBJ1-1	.	CASRQGANTEAFF	TGTGCCAGCAGACAGGGAGCGAACACTGAAGCTTTCTTT
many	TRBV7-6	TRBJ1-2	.	CASSFNREGTYGYTF	TGTGCCAGCAGCTTCAACAGGGAGGGTACCTATGGCTACACCTTC
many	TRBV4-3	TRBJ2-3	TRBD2	CASSPGEGLAPGDTQYF	TGCGCCAGCAGCCCAGGAGAGGGACTAGCGCCTGGGGATACGCAGTATTTT
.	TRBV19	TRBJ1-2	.	CASSIQVDYGYTF	TGTGCCAGTAGTATTCAAGTTGACTATGGCTACACCTTC
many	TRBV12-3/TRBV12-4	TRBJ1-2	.	CASTTGGVSYGYTF	TGTGCCAGCACCACCGGGGGGGTTAGCTATGGCTACACCTTC
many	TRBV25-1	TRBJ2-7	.	CASSEAHTYEQYF	TGTGCCAGCAGTGAAGCTCATACCTACGAGCAGTACTTC
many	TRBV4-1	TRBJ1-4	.	CASSPTGQTTNEKLFF	TGCGCCAGCAGCCCGACTGGACAGACAACTAATGAAAAACTGTTTTTT
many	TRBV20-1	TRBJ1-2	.	CSARGQDGYTF	TGCAGTGCTAGGGGGCAGGATGGCTACACCTTC
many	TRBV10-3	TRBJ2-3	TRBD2	CAISEITLRGARTDTQYF	TGTGCCATCAGTGAAATAACGTTGCGGGGGGCCCGCACAGATACGCAGTATTTT
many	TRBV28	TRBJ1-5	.	CASTFLLYSNQPQHF	TGTGCCAGCACCTTTCTCCTATATAGCAATCAGCCCCAGCATTTT
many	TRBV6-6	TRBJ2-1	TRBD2	CASSPGLAGEQFF	TGTGCCAGCAGCCCCGGACTAGCGGGGGAGCAGTTCTTC
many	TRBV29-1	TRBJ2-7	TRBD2	CSVEERERYEQYF	TGCAGCGTTGAGGAGCGGGAGAGGTACGAGCAGTACTTC
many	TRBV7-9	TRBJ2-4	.	CASTLADGVPKNIQYF	TGTGCCAGCACCTTGGCTGACGGGGTCCCTAAAAACATTCAGTACTTC
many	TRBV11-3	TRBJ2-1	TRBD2	CASSLVGSGGAWYNEQFF	TGTGCCAGCAGCTTAGTAGGTAGCGGGGGGGCCTGGTACAATGAGCAGTTCTTC
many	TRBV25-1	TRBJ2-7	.	CASSEFGPDEQYF	TGTGCCAGCAGTGAATTTGGGCCTGACGAGCAGTACTTC
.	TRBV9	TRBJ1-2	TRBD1	CASSVVGQGYGYTF	TGTGCCAGCAGCGTAGTGGGACAGGGCTATGGCTACACCTTC
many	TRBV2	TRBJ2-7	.	CASKVGVSSYEQYF	TGTGCCAGCAAGGTGGGCGTAAGCTCCTACGAGCAGTACTTC
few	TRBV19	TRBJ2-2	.	CASRDRGGAHTGELFF	TGTGCCAGTAGAGATCGAGGGGGGGCGCACACCGGGGAGCTGTTTTTT
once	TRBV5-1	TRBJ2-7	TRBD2	CASSLAAGLSYEQYF	TGCGCCAGCAGCTTAGCAGCGGGACTCTCCTACGAGCAGTACTTC
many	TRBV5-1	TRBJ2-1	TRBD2	CASSSGGLAAYNEQFF	TGCGCCAGCAGCTCGGGAGGGCTAGCGGCCTACAATGAGCAGTTCTTC
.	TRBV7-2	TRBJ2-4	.	CASSLGGGVAKNIQYF	TGTGCCAGCAGCTTAGGAGGAGGGGTGGCCAAAAACATTCAGTACTTC